These 27 T cell receptor beta chains were sequenced from one sample in a study of cytomegalovirus exposure and HLA in healthy donors. 60 Vbeta and 13 Jbeta primers were used in PCR. Produced via immunoSEQ multiplex PCR; TCRdb's table is partial and in-frame only. The table includes around 200,000 clones, roughly 79% detected once. Sequencing was done on a sample of PBMCs. These receptors all come from a man aged 25-40 years in good health and CMV-seronegative.

The rearrangement uses TRBV11-3 and TRBJ2-1; 9 bases are a match to TRBD2. Germline V gene sequence: CDR1 SGHNT, CDR2 YENEEA. The CDR3 has 16 residues. V lost 6 bases, J lost 2 bases, and 8 bases stayed unmatched. The CDR3 DNA sequence: TGTGCCAGCAGTAACAGAGCGGGGGGACCCTACAATGAGCAGTTCTTC. The encoded protein is CASSNRAGGPYNEQFF. The variable domain in full, completed from reference TRBV11-3 and TRBJ2-1, reads EAGVVQSPRYKIIEKKQPVAFWCNPISGHNTLYWYLQNLGQGPELLIRYENEEAVDDSQLPKDRFSAERLKGVDSTLKIQPAELGDSAVYLCASSNRAGGPYNEQFFGPGTRLTVL.

This sequence joins TRBV6-5 and TRBJ2-5; 8 bases line up with TRBD2. The end of the DNA aligns better with TRBJ2-7, so the J call may be wrong. Germline V lookup: CDR1 MNHEY, CDR2 SVGAGI. This CDR3 has 15 amino acids. In nucleotides, the CDR3 is TGTGCCAGCAGTCCCCGGGATAGCGGGACTTCCGAGCAGTACTTC. This gives the protein CASSPRDSGTSEQYF.

The rearrangement links TRBV29-1 to TRBJ1-1; TRBD1 aligns across 7 bases. The CDR3 totals 15 residues. The germline CDR1 and CDR2 sequences are SQVTM and ANQGSEA. The junction had 8 bases not matched to a gene; V was cut back by 1 base and J by 3 bases. The CDR3 here is CSVEGFTGADTEAFF. DNA of the CDR3: TGCAGCGTTGAAGGATTCACAGGGGCAGACACTGAAGCTTTCTTT.

The rearrangement joins TRBV11-3 to TRBJ2-1; the D gene is possibly TRBD2 (6 bases). Trimming shortened V by 3 bases and J by 0 bases, and 9 bases separated the two germline ends. CDR1 is SGHNT, CDR2 YENEEA, per germline. The CDR3 loop spans 15 amino acids. Here the CDR3 DNA reads TGTGCCAGCAGCTTTGGGGGGAGCTCCTACAATGAGCAGTTCTTC. Encoded protein: CASSFGGSSYNEQFF.

V is TRBV28 and J is TRBJ1-2; D call uncertain. CDR1 is MDHEN, CDR2 SYDVKM, per germline. The CDR3 runs 15 residues. The V end was cut by 7 bases, the J end by 2 bases, with 17 bases between. The CDR3 DNA is TGTGCCAGCACCCCTCGGAGGACGGCCAACTATGGCTACACCTTC. It is translated as CASTPRRTANYGYTF.

The V gene is TRBV19, the J gene TRBJ2-5, with D possibly being TRBD1 (6 bases). Germline lookup yields CDR1 LNHDA and CDR2 SQIVND (reference sequence). This CDR3 is 14 amino acids long. V lost 5 bases and J 3 bases, leaving 13 bases between the germline ends. CDR3 amino acids: CASSGLTGKETQYF. The DNA of the CDR3 is TGTGCCAGTAGTGGATTAACAGGGAAAGAGACCCAGTACTTC.

This sequence joins TRBV7-6 and TRBJ2-7; weak D call: TRBD2 (5 bases). The CDR3 spans 13 residues. Trimming removed 2 bases from V and 0 bases from J, with 5 bases in between. Germline assignment: CDR1 SGHVS and CDR2 FNYEAQ. CDR3 loop: CASSLRDSYEQYF. CDR3 DNA sequence: TGTGCCAGCAGCTTACGGGACTCCTACGAGCAGTACTTC. The full variable domain, its missing parts supplied by reference TRBV7-6 and TRBJ2-7, is GAGVSQSPRYKVTKRGQDVALRCDPISGHVSLYWYRQALGQGPEFLTYFNYEAQQDKSGLPNDRFSAERPEGSISTLTIQRTEQRDSAMYRCASSLRDSYEQYFGPGTRLTVT.

The V and J genes are TRBV10-2 and TRBJ2-7; D possibly corresponds to TRBD2 (6 bases). Germline V lookup: CDR1 WSHSY, CDR2 SAAADI. There are 13 residues in the CDR3. Deletions cut 5 bases from V and 5 bases from J, with 13 bases between. The DNA for the CDR3 is TGCGCCAGCAGTAGCGGGCTTATTGACGAGCAGTACTTC. Translated: CASSSGLIDEQYF.

The chain has TRBV27 and TRBJ2-2; 8 nucleotides agree with TRBD1. Trimming cost V 6 bases and J 3 bases; bases outside gene matches: 6. The CDR3 covers 15 residues. CDR1 is MNHEY, CDR2 SMNVEV, per germline (reference sequence). CDR3 DNA sequence: TGTGCCAGCAGCCGACAGGGGCTGGACACCGGGGAGCTGTTTTTT. Its protein is CASSRQGLDTGELFF.

The chain recombines TRBV9 with TRBJ2-7; D uncertain. Germline V CDR1 and CDR2: SGDLS, YYNGEE. Trimming shortened V by 1 base and J by 3 bases, and 11 bases separated the two germline ends. The CDR3 extends over 14 amino acids. The CDR3 region is CASSVNSQVYEQYF. As DNA, the CDR3 is TGTGCCAGCAGCGTAAATTCGCAGGTCTACGAGCAGTACTTC.

The chain combines TRBV13 with TRBJ2-5, with 10 positions matching TRBD1. The trim removed 5 bases at V and 5 bases at J, leaving 8 bases unmatched. Germline CDR1 and CDR2: PRHDT and FYEKMQ (reference sequence). The CDR3 consists of 15 residues. The CDR3 DNA reads TGTGCCAGCAGCCCCATGGGACAGGGGAGGGAGACCCAGTACTTC. This sequence encodes CASSPMGQGRETQYF. Full variable domain (remainder filled in from reference TRBV13 and TRBJ2-5): AAGVIQSPRHLIKEKRETATLKCYPIPRHDTVYWYQQGPGQDPQFLISFYEKMQSDKGSIPDRFSAQQFSDYHSELNMSSLELGDSALYFCASSPMGQGRETQYFGPGTRLLVL.

The chain couples TRBV30 to TRBJ2-5; unclear D gene. The J call may be mistaken, given a closer DNA end match to TRBJ2-7. From germline, CDR1 is GTSNPN and CDR2 SVGIG (reference sequence). The CDR3 runs to 13 residues. The DNA for the CDR3 is TGTGCCTGGAGTGTCACGAGCCCCTACGAGCAGTACTTC. Protein sequence: CAWSVTSPYEQYF.

The chain carries TRBV5-1 and TRBJ2-3, with 7 nucleotides matching TRBD2. CDR3 length equals 17 residues. Germline CDR1 SGHRS, CDR2 YFSETQ. After removal of 4 bases from V and 3 bases from J, the junction contained 14 bases not matched to a gene. DNA of the CDR3: TGCGCCAGCAGCGGCCCTGCGGCGGGAGCGGTTACAGATACGCAGTATTTT. Protein sequence: CASSGPAAGAVTDTQYF.

This sequence joins TRBV9 and TRBJ2-7, with 9 bases fitting TRBD1. With V trimmed by 3 bases and J by 2 bases, 6 bases remained unmatched. CDR3 length: 15 residues. From germline, CDR1 is SGDLS and CDR2 YYNGEE. The CDR3 region is CASSAGQGKTYEQYF. Written as DNA, the CDR3 is TGTGCCAGCAGCGCGGGACAGGGAAAGACCTACGAGCAGTACTTC.

The genes are TRBV5-4 and TRBJ1-2, with TRBD1 as a possible D gene (5 bases). The V and J ends lost 2 bases and 2 bases respectively, with 10 bases between them. Germline V gene data show CDR1 as SGHNT and CDR2 as YYREEE (reference sequence). The CDR3 covers 14 residues. Here the CDR3 reads CASSLTRGNYGYTF. CDR3 bases: TGTGCCAGCAGCTTAACGCGGGGGAACTATGGCTACACCTTC.

J is TRBJ1-6 and V is TRBV6-6; D is uncertain. CDR1 and CDR2 (germline): MNHNY, SVGAGI (reference sequence). This CDR3 is 14 amino acids long. Trimming shortened V by 5 bases and J by 7 bases, and 12 bases separated the two germline ends. The CDR3 coding sequence is TGTGCCAGCAGTGGAACAAGAGCGAATTCACCCCTCCACTTT. Encoded protein: CASSGTRANSPLHF.

The genes are TRBV9 and TRBJ2-1; 7 bases match TRBD2. The V and J ends lost 3 bases and 0 bases, in that order; junction bases with no gene match: 3. Germline V gene sequence: CDR1 SGDLS, CDR2 YYNGEE. The CDR3 consists of 15 residues. The CDR3 nucleotides are TGTGCCAGCAGCGGCGGCGGGAGCTCCTACAATGAGCAGTTCTTC. As protein: CASSGGGSSYNEQFF.

The chain employs TRBV4-1 and TRBJ1-5; D gene unclear. CDR3 length: 16 residues. CDR1 is MGHRA, CDR2 YSYEKL, per germline. Trimming removed 1 base from V and 2 bases from J, with 12 bases in between. CDR3 coding DNA: TGCGCCAGCAGCCAAGGCCCTACGGGTGGCAATCAGCCCCAGCATTTT. Its protein product is CASSQGPTGGNQPQHF.

The CDR3 DNA reads TGTGCCAGCAGTTCGCCTAGCGAGAGTGGCACAGATACGCAGTATTTT. It specifies CASSSPSESGTDTQYF. The chain recombines TRBV6-5 with TRBJ2-3; tentative D call: TRBD2 (6 bases). CDR1 and CDR2 (germline): MNHEY, SVGAGI. The CDR3 is 16 amino acids. The germline V and J ends were trimmed by 4 bases and 1 base, with 15 bases remaining between them.

The chain employs TRBV5-1 and TRBJ2-7; 7 bases fit TRBD1. There are 14 residues in the CDR3. CDR1 and CDR2 from the germline V gene are SGHRS and YFSETQ. V lost 0 bases to trimming and J lost 2 bases; unmatched junction nucleotides: 2. Here the CDR3 DNA reads TGCGCCAGCAGCTTGGGAGGGACAGCCTACGAGCAGTACTTC. It codes for CASSLGGTAYEQYF. The variable domain in full, completed from reference TRBV5-1 and TRBJ2-7, reads KAGVTQTPRYLIKTRGQQVTLSCSPISGHRSVSWYQQTPGQGLQFLFEYFSETQRNKGNFPGRFSGRQFSNSRSEMNVSTLELGDSALYLCASSLGGTAYEQYFGPGTRLTVT.

The CDR3 region is CASSPPGTGHYEQYF. The CDR3 DNA is TGTGCCAGCTCACCACCCGGGACAGGTCACTACGAGCAGTACTTC. The genes are TRBV18 and TRBJ2-7, with 8 bases lining up with TRBD1. The CDR3 covers 15 residues. Germline loops: CDR1 KGHSH, CDR2 LQKENI. V lost 0 bases to trimming and J lost 3 bases; unmatched junction nucleotides: 4. The full variable domain, in which reference TRBV18 and TRBJ2-7 provide the parts outside the CDR3, is NAGVMQNPRHLVRRRGQEARLRCSPMKGHSHVYWYRQLPEEGLKFMVYLQKENIIDESGMPKERFSAEFPKEGPSILRIQQVVRGDSAAYFCASSPPGTGHYEQYFGPGTRLTVT.

A single count supports this clone. This rearrangement joins TRBV5-1 to TRBJ2-5; 7 nucleotides align to TRBD1. This CDR3 is built from 15 residues. Looked up from germline, CDR1 is SGHRS and CDR2 is YFSETQ. J lost 4 bases, V lost 2 bases, and 8 bases had no gene match. The CDR3 bases are TGCGCCAGCAGCTTACAACAGGGGATGGGAGAGACCCAGTACTTC. This translates into CASSLQQGMGETQYF.

In DNA, the CDR3 is TGTGCCAGCAGTACCCCGGGACAGGGGCTAAGCAAAAACATTCAGTACTTC. The encoded protein is CASSTPGQGLSKNIQYF. This sequence joins TRBV28 and TRBJ2-4; 10 bases map to TRBD1. V shed 5 bases and J 3 bases; nucleotides not matched to a gene: 10. Germline V gene data show CDR1 as MDHEN and CDR2 as SYDVKM. The CDR3 has 17 amino acids.

This clone was seen a few times. This chain connects TRBV11-2 to TRBJ1-2; D is undetermined. The V and J ends lost 0 bases and 5 bases respectively, with 16 bases between them. Germline values: CDR1 SGHAT, CDR2 FQNNGV. This CDR3 has 16 amino acids. The CDR3 protein is CASSLDKAAGYYGYTF. In DNA, the CDR3 is TGTGCCAGCAGCTTAGATAAGGCCGCAGGATATTATGGCTACACCTTC.

The rearrangement joins TRBV9 to TRBJ1-5; no reliable D call. The V gene's germline CDR1 is SGDLS and CDR2 YYNGEE. The CDR3 length is 14 residues. Trimming shortened V by 5 bases and J by 3 bases, and 12 bases separated the two germline ends. The CDR3 here is CASSVGRDNQPQHF. As DNA, the CDR3 is TGTGCCAGCAGTGTGGGCCGAGACAATCAGCCCCAGCATTTT.

This chain connects TRBV6-1 to TRBJ1-3; 9 nucleotides match TRBD1. Trimming cost V 10 bases and J 6 bases; bases outside gene matches: 10. This CDR3 spans 14 amino acids. CDR1 MNHNS and CDR2 SASEGT come from the germline V gene. This CDR3 is CANSEQGAKNTIYF. The CDR3 DNA sequence: TGTGCCAACTCAGAACAGGGGGCAAAAAACACCATATATTTT.

The J gene is TRBJ2-7, the V gene TRBV28; 9 bases map to TRBD2. The CDR3 covers 14 residues. Germline V CDR1 and CDR2: MDHEN, SYDVKM. Trimming removed 6 bases from V and 0 bases from J; junction bases left unmatched: 3. The CDR3 DNA sequence: TGTGCCAGCAGGACTAGCGGACCCTCCTACGAGCAGTACTTC. Its protein product is CASRTSGPSYEQYF.